In its sample, the clone carrying this T cell receptor (beta chain) was seen a few times. Trimming stripped 0 bases from V and 0 bases from J, with 15 bases between. CDR3 length: 18 residues. Germline values: CDR1 MGHRA, CDR2 YSYEKL. These data belong to a study of tissue T cells after allogeneic stem cell transplantation. Sequencing was performed with immunoSEQ multiplex PCR; in TCRdb, only in-frame clones are kept and a portion is missing. The top ten clones hold approximately 5.8% of a sample with some 6,000 clones, 76% of them seen once. The receptor comes from a man between 35 and 75 years old who later had graft-versus-host disease after an allogeneic stem cell transplant. The rearrangement links TRBV4-1 to TRBJ1-3; D unresolved. Material: blood, obtained before transplantation. CDR3 in DNA: TGCGCCAGCAGCCAAGATGGGAACACAGAGAACTCTGGAAACACCATATATTTT. This translates into CASSQDGNTENSGNTIYF.